A single T cell receptor (beta chain) is shown here with its context. Germline lookup yields CDR1 MNHEY and CDR2 SVGAGI. The CDR3 sequence is 14 residues long. V lost 2 bases and J lost 4, with 11 bases in between. These data are taken from a study of control samples from healthy donors and cancer patients. Data came from immunoSEQ multiplex PCR; TCRdb stores just in-frame clones and leaves some out. The data contain about 150,000 clones, approximately 91% of them seen just once; the ten biggest clones take up about 2.1%. The sequence was collected from a woman aged 40 to 50 in good health. The chain employs TRBV6-5 and TRBJ1-1; no firm D call. Specimen: blood. The CDR3 nucleotides read TGTGCCAGCAGTTACGTCCCCACCGGCACTGAAGCTTTCTTT. Its protein product is CASSYVPTGTEAFF.